A selection of T cell receptor beta chains follows, all from one sample in a study of beta chain features in type 1 diabetes. TCRdb keeps only in-frame clones here, not all; method: immunoSEQ multiplex PCR. The sample lists 250,000 to 300,000 clones, 13% to 15% occurring once. Sequencing was carried out using naive CD4+ T cells from blood. The receptors shown here come from a man aged 25 to 40 with type 1 diabetes. CDR3s include the opening cysteine and the closing phenylalanine or tryptophan. The order of the fields is clone size, D gene, V gene, J gene, CDR3 protein, CDR3 DNA. The D gene is left open where the match is weak. Clone size is stated in some rows and not others, as once, few, many or a class when expanded.

few	-	TRBV7-2	TRBJ2-2	CATSGNTGELFF	TGTGCCACCTCAGGGAACACCGGGGAGCTGTTTTTT
-	-	TRBV7-2	TRBJ2-1	CASSRERGGNNEQFF	TGTGCCAGCAGTCGGGAAAGGGGGGGAAACAATGAGCAGTTCTTC
few	-	TRBV25-1	TRBJ1-2	CASRKITGDGYTF	TGTGCCAGCAGAAAAATTACCGGTGATGGCTACACCTTC
-	TRBD1	TRBV7-9	TRBJ2-1	CASSLAGTGDYNEQFF	TGTGCCAGCAGCTTAGCGGGGACAGGGGACTACAATGAGCAGTTCTTC
-	TRBD1	TRBV2	TRBJ1-5	CASHRDRNQPQHF	TGTGCCAGCCATAGGGACAGGAATCAGCCCCAGCATTTT
-	TRBD1	TRBV6-1	TRBJ2-3	CASSEADRGLRDTQYF	TGTGCCAGCAGTGAAGCGGACAGGGGGCTGAGAGATACGCAGTATTTT
few	-	TRBV29-1	TRBJ1-2	CSVRDSYVSYGYTF	TGCAGCGTTCGGGACTCCTATGTTTCCTATGGCTACACCTTC
few	-	TRBV9	TRBJ2-7	CASSHIGGDHEQYF	TGTGCCAGCAGCCATATTGGAGGGGACCACGAGCAGTACTTC
-	TRBD2	TRBV7-3	TRBJ2-1	CASSPTGTSMYEQFF	TGTGCCAGCAGCCCGACCGGGACTAGTATGTATGAGCAGTTCTTC
-	TRBD1	TRBV30	TRBJ1-5	CAWSVQGHQPQHF	TGTGCCTGGAGTGTACAGGGGCATCAGCCCCAGCATTTT
few	-	TRBV7-8	TRBJ2-7	CASSLGRVAVSYEQYF	TGTGCCAGCAGCTTGGGGCGGGTAGCGGTCTCCTACGAGCAGTACTTC
few	TRBD2	TRBV7-8	TRBJ2-7	CASSPRLASTYEQYF	TGTGCCAGCAGCCCTAGACTAGCGAGTACCTACGAGCAGTACTTC
-	TRBD1	TRBV4-1	TRBJ2-1	CASSQEGQGRNEQFF	TGCGCCAGCAGCCAAGAGGGACAGGGTAGGAATGAGCAGTTCTTC
-	TRBD1	TRBV6-5	TRBJ1-1	CASSSRDSEAFF	TGTGCCAGCAGTTCCCGGGACAGTGAAGCTTTCTTT
few	-	TRBV30	TRBJ2-7	CAWSVSGEQYF	TGTGCCTGGAGTGTATCGGGCGAGCAGTACTTC
few	TRBD1	TRBV28	TRBJ2-3	CASRTGQGAGVDTQYF	TGTGCCAGCAGAACAGGACAGGGGGCAGGTGTAGATACGCAGTATTTT
few	-	TRBV9	TRBJ2-1	CASSVGDSGYNEQFF	TGTGCCAGCAGCGTAGGTGATAGCGGCTACAATGAGCAGTTCTTC
-	-	TRBV9	TRBJ2-3	CASSPQPLALGTDTQYF	TGTGCCAGCAGCCCCCAGCCCTTAGCGCTCGGGACAGATACGCAGTATTTT
-	TRBD2	TRBV9	TRBJ2-2	CASSVRGGTGELFF	TGTGCCAGCAGCGTACGCGGGGGGACCGGGGAGCTGTTTTTT
few	TRBD2	TRBV7-2	TRBJ2-7	CASSWTSGSYEQYF	TGTGCCAGCAGCTGGACTAGCGGGTCCTACGAGCAGTACTTC
-	-	TRBV6-5	TRBJ2-7	CASSYSTSGYEQYF	TGTGCCAGCAGTTATAGTACTAGTGGGTACGAGCAGTACTTC
-	-	TRBV5-6	TRBJ1-1	CASSSPRGAEAFF	TGTGCCAGCAGCTCGCCAAGGGGTGCTGAAGCTTTCTTT
few	-	TRBV7-9	TRBJ1-2	CAGSPDRTGDRKAYTF	TGTGCCGGATCGCCCGACAGGACCGGGGATCGGAAGGCTTACACCTTC
-	-	TRBV5-1	TRBJ2-1	CASSLTGVSYNEQFF	TGCGCCAGCAGTCTAACAGGAGTCTCCTACAATGAGCAGTTCTTC
-	-	TRBV20-1	TRBJ2-5	CRGTHQETQYF	TGCAGGGGCACACACCAAGAGACCCAGTACTTC
few	TRBD2	TRBV2	TRBJ2-3	CATGTSGRSTDTQYF	TGTGCCACCGGGACTAGCGGGAGGAGCACAGATACGCAGTATTTT
-	-	TRBV7-3	TRBJ2-5	CASSSGPGRGQETQYF	TGTGCCAGCAGCTCGGGGCCTGGGAGGGGGCAAGAGACCCAGTACTTC
few	TRBD2	TRBV5-6	TRBJ2-2	CASTLAGENTGELFF	TGTGCCAGCACGCTAGCGGGAGAGAACACCGGGGAGCTGTTTTTT
few	TRBD2	TRBV13	TRBJ2-7	CASRASGAASYEQYF	TGTGCCAGCAGGGCTAGCGGGGCAGCCTCCTACGAGCAGTACTTC
few	TRBD1	TRBV29-1	TRBJ2-1	CSVEDVAGTGPYNEQFF	TGCAGCGTTGAAGATGTTGCGGGGACAGGCCCCTACAATGAGCAGTTCTTC
few	-	TRBV15	TRBJ2-5	CATSPGQRGQETQYF	TGTGCCACCAGCCCTGGACAGAGAGGACAAGAGACCCAGTACTTC
once	TRBD2	TRBV5-1	TRBJ2-5	CASTIPGGTQYF	TGCGCCAGCACCATCCCGGGAGGGACCCAGTACTTC
few	-	TRBV7-2	TRBJ2-3	CASATLRSLRNTQYF	TGTGCCAGCGCCACCCTGAGGTCTTTAAGAAATACGCAGTATTTT
-	-	TRBV4-2	TRBJ2-1	CASSQEGGGVYNEQFF	TGTGCCAGCAGCCAAGAAGGGGGCGGGGTCTACAATGAGCAGTTCTTC
few	TRBD1	TRBV5-6	TRBJ2-1	CASSLFRGPEFF	TGTGCCAGCAGCCTATTCAGGGGGCCGGAGTTCTTC
-	TRBD2	TRBV5-4	TRBJ2-3	CASCTGGRNTDTQYF	TGTGCCAGCTGTACCGGCGGGAGAAACACAGATACGCAGTATTTT
-	-	TRBV7-3	TRBJ2-1	CASSFADNEQFF	TGTGCCAGCAGCTTTGCAGACAATGAGCAGTTCTTC
-	-	TRBV30	TRBJ2-2	CAWSVRSEAGELFF	TGTGCCTGGAGTGTAAGGTCCGAGGCCGGGGAGCTGTTTTTT
-	TRBD1	TRBV10-3	TRBJ2-7	CAIREQGARNEQYF	TGTGCCATCAGGGAACAGGGGGCGCGAAACGAGCAGTACTTC
-	-	TRBV18	TRBJ2-7	CASSPATQGMYEQYF	TGTGCCAGCTCACCCGCGACCCAGGGGATGTACGAGCAGTACTTC
few	TRBD2	TRBV5-1	TRBJ2-1	CASSLLPGLAFNEQFF	TGCGCCAGCAGCTTGTTACCGGGACTAGCTTTCAATGAGCAGTTCTTC
-	TRBD2	TRBV7-9	TRBJ2-1	CASSLGSQMGTSGDNEQFF	TGTGCCAGCAGCTTAGGTTCGCAGATGGGGACTAGCGGAGACAATGAGCAGTTCTTC
few	TRBD1	TRBV10-3	TRBJ1-1	CAISDRGATEAFF	TGTGCCATCAGTGACAGGGGGGCCACTGAAGCTTTCTTT
-	TRBD2	TRBV7-9	TRBJ2-7	CASSLTPLLAGAYEQYF	TGTGCCAGCAGCTTGACCCCCCTACTAGCGGGAGCATACGAGCAGTACTTC
-	TRBD1	TRBV9	TRBJ2-5	CASSVGQSVAQETQYF	TGTGCCAGCAGCGTGGGACAGAGTGTTGCCCAAGAGACCCAGTACTTC
few	-	TRBV28	TRBJ2-6	CASSLPRVDSGANVLTF	TGTGCCAGCAGTTTGCCAAGAGTCGACTCTGGGGCCAACGTCCTGACTTTC
-	TRBD1	TRBV9	TRBJ2-3	CASSDRGKGHTSTDTQYF	TGTGCCAGCAGCGACAGGGGGAAGGGACACACTAGCACAGATACGCAGTATTTT
-	-	TRBV27	TRBJ2-7	CASSLMESSYEQYF	TGTGCCAGCAGTTTGATGGAGAGCTCCTACGAGCAGTACTTC
few	TRBD2	TRBV9	TRBJ2-2	CASSVEGLAPGELFF	TGTGCCAGCAGCGTAGAAGGACTAGCCCCCGGGGAGCTGTTTTTT
few	-	TRBV19	TRBJ2-1	CASSLYRPAGSYNEQFF	TGTGCCAGTAGTTTATACCGTCCGGCGGGCTCCTACAATGAGCAGTTCTTC
-	TRBD1	TRBV25-1	TRBJ1-5	CASSEGGTGLQPQHF	TGTGCCAGCAGTGAGGGCGGGACAGGACTTCAGCCCCAGCATTTT